This T cell receptor (beta chain) was recovered during a study of cytomegalovirus exposure and HLA in healthy donors. Study-level findings and limits: Within an earlier analysis, most TCR beta V segments proved productive either about 90% or about 30% of the time. Available immune exposure information was restricted to CMV serostatus only.

This clone occurred a few times. Its target is not known. The PCR contained 60 Vbeta and 13 Jbeta primers. Sequencing was performed with immunoSEQ multiplex PCR; in TCRdb, only in-frame clones are kept and a portion is missing. The sample yields fewer than 250,000 clones, 79% seen once. The sample consisted of PBMCs. The origin of this receptor is a woman aged 18 to 35 in good health and CMV-seronegative.

This CDR3 reads CASSGRGLYGYTF. In DNA, the CDR3 is TGTGCCAGCAGTGGGAGGGGCCTCTATGGCTACACCTTC. This sequence joins TRBV6-1 and TRBJ1-2, with a tentative D call TRBD1 (5 bases). V lost 4 bases and J lost 4, with 10 bases in between. Looked up from germline, CDR1 is MNHNS and CDR2 is SASEGT. The CDR3 runs 13 residues.